This TCR beta chain was recovered during a study of graft-versus-host responses after intestinal transplantation. Study-wide background: Multivisceral, liver-intestinal, or isolated intestinal grafts went to recipients. All of the recipients had induction that used anti-thymocyte globulin, then tacrolimus and steroids for 2 to 3 years. Study results and caveats: Recipient marrow harbored GvH clones, some of which surfaced first in ileum or blood.

Trimming stripped 0 bases from V and 2 bases from J, with 10 bases between. The CDR3 is made up of 15 amino acids. Germline assignment: CDR1 LGHNT and CDR2 FRNRAP. About this clone itself: Its specificity is unknown.

Here immunoSEQ multiplex PCR was the method, and the copy in TCRdb shows in-frame clones only, minus some. The sample has 86,000 or so clones, just over 90% seen once. The chain is built from TRBV12-5 and TRBJ2-5; a weak D match, TRBD2 (5 bases). The clonotype comes from a human donor who received an intestinal transplant. Here the sequenced sample was unstimulated CD8+ T cells sorted from spleen or lymph node cells, taken before intestinal transplant. The CDR3 DNA reads as TGTGCTAGTGGTTTGGTACTAGGAGTTCAAGAGACCCAGTACTTC. Protein: CASGLVLGVQETQYF.